The present T cell receptor beta chain was sequenced within a study of OX40 agonist ivuxolimab in advanced cancers. Study background: The study gave patients intravenous ivuxolimab at 0.01 to 10 mg/kg every 2 weeks.

Study-level results: Low clonal expansion, among the lowest seen, marked partial responders at 0.1-3.0 mg/kg.

Profiled with immunoSEQ multiplex PCR; TCRdb holds only in-frame clones, not every one. The table lists some 37,000 clones, around 85% of them singletons. This CDR3 contains 14 residues. Germline V gene lookup returns CDR1 KGHSH and CDR2 LQKENI. V lost 4 bases, J lost 4 bases, and 10 bases lay in between. This clone came up a few times. What it recognizes is unknown. Autoimmune disease history or systemic immunosuppression barred patients. Blood sampling was done at baseline, cycle 4 day 1, and cycle 7 day 1. The chain couples TRBV18 to TRBJ1-4; weak D call: TRBD1 (6 bases). Sequences were derived from CD4+ or CD8+ T cells sorted from blood, sampled in a trial of the OX40 agonist ivuxolimab. The receptor's source is an adult with an advanced solid tumor such as melanoma, head and neck, liver or kidney cancer. Here the CDR3 reads CASSQGGFNEKLFF. In DNA, the CDR3 is TGTGCCAGCTCACAGGGGGGCTTTAATGAAAAACTGTTTTTT.